A selection of T cell receptor beta chains follows, all from one sample in a study of CD8 T cells in Susac syndrome. TCRdb processed the immunoSEQ multiplex PCR reads anew with MiXCR; each CDR3 protein has one entry. The sample includes about 150,000 distinct CDR3 sequences, about 94% seen only once; the top ten take around 0.21%. Sequenced input: CD8+ T cells from PBMCs. Every receptor here comes from a human donor with multiple sclerosis. The CDR3 runs from the conserved cysteine through the conserved F or W.

V gene	J gene	CDR3 protein
TRBV4-1	TRBJ2-3	CASSQDYRGTDTQYF
TRBV18	TRBJ2-7	CASSPGQGIEQYF
TRBV14	TRBJ1-1	CASSPTRALGNTEAFF
TRBV25-1	TRBJ2-5	CASRRRGGQETQYF
TRBV5-1	TRBJ2-7	CASRGGLAYEQYF
TRBV20-1	TRBJ1-2	CSARPTGTGAGGYTF
TRBV12-3/TRBV12-4	TRBJ2-5	CASSPTTSQETQYF
TRBV6-2/TRBV6-3	TRBJ2-1	CASSPSNRNDEQFF
TRBV4-3	TRBJ2-5	CASSQVKKGMFQETQYF
TRBV29-1	TRBJ1-2	CSVDVGNGYTF
TRBV11-2	TRBJ2-1	CASSVTPSGSEQFF
TRBV5-1	TRBJ2-1	CASRPGQRVNEQFF
TRBV13	TRBJ2-7	CASSLGGGIYEQYF
TRBV7-9	TRBJ2-7	CASSLADRVGEQYF
TRBV12-3/TRBV12-4	TRBJ2-7	CASRARSGGDEQYF
TRBV18	TRBJ2-4	CASSPVRDGENIQYF
TRBV21-1	TRBJ2-1	CASSSREPRTF
TRBV29-1	TRBJ1-1	CSFGGQTTEAFF
TRBV7-3	TRBJ2-7	CASSLDRDKAYEQYF
TRBV6-5	TRBJ2-3	CASSYGTDTQYF
TRBV9	TRBJ2-7	CASSPSPRGSSYEQYF
TRBV13	TRBJ2-5	CASSGPPGQGRETQYF
TRBV20-1	TRBJ1-5	CSARPGRRNQPQHF